The next 18 T cell receptor beta chains were all read from a single sample in a study of cytomegalovirus exposure and HLA in healthy donors. PCR was performed using 60 Vbeta and 13 Jbeta primers. Only in-frame clones appear in the TCRdb table, and some are missing; sequencing was by immunoSEQ multiplex PCR. The sample consists of about 120,000 clones, more than 60% of them appearing once. The sample comprised PBMCs. The receptors come from a woman between 40 and 50 years old in good health and CMV-seropositive.

Only a few counts were recorded for this clone. The rearrangement joins TRBV4-1 to TRBJ2-1, with a weak D call TRBD2 (5 bases). The CDR3 has 15 residues. Germline V lookup: CDR1 MGHRA, CDR2 YSYEKL. V lost 1 base and J 3 bases, leaving 10 bases between the germline ends. The CDR3 loop is CASSQGYSDYNEQFF. The CDR3, as DNA: TGCGCCAGCAGCCAAGGGTATAGCGACTACAATGAGCAGTTCTTC.

The chain links TRBV10-3 to TRBJ2-7; TRBD1 agrees at 9 bases. V lost 0 bases to trimming and J lost 3 bases; unmatched junction nucleotides: 6. CDR1 is ENHRY and CDR2 is SYGVKD in the germline V gene. The CDR3 is 16 residues long. This CDR3 reads CAISESGRGQGYEQYF. The DNA of the CDR3 is TGTGCCATCAGTGAGTCTGGCCGGGGACAGGGCTACGAGCAGTACTTC.

The rearrangement links TRBV5-4 to TRBJ1-1, with TRBD1 matching 8 bases. In germline, CDR1 is SGHNT, CDR2 YYREEE (reference sequence). The CDR3 contains 16 residues. V dropped 8 bases and J dropped 1; count of bases not matched to a gene: 13. DNA of the CDR3: TGTGCCAGTACCTCGGTAACAGGGGGAGGGAACACTGAAGCTTTCTTT. Encoded protein: CASTSVTGGGNTEAFF. The variable domain in full, completed from reference TRBV5-4 and TRBJ1-1, reads ETGVTQSPTHLIKTRGQQVTLRCSSQSGHNTVSWYQQALGQGPQFIFQYYREEENGRGNFPPRFSGLQFPNYSSELNVNALELDDSALYLCASTSVTGGGNTEAFFGQGTRLTVV.

A few counts support this clone. The V call is TRBV5-4, the J call TRBJ1-4; 9 nucleotides line up with TRBD1. The CDR3 is 16 residues long. Unmatched junction bases numbered 3, after V lost 0 bases and J lost 3 bases. Germline CDR1 SGHNT, CDR2 YYREEE (reference sequence). The CDR3 DNA reads TGTGCCAGCAGCTTGGACAGGGGGCGGGCTAATGAAAAACTGTTTTTT. Translating gives CASSLDRGRANEKLFF.

V is TRBV12-5 and J is TRBJ2-2, with D possibly being TRBD1 (6 bases). Germline loops: CDR1 LGHNT, CDR2 FRNRAP. Trimming left V 6 bases short and J 2 bases short, with 7 bases between. This CDR3 is built from 13 residues. As DNA, the CDR3 is TGTGCTAGTGGGACAGGCAACACCGGGGAGCTGTTTTTT. Translating it yields CASGTGNTGELFF.

This chain joins TRBV4-3 and TRBJ2-2, with D tentatively TRBD2 (5 bases). From germline, CDR1 is LGHNA and CDR2 YSLEER. The CDR3 is 15 amino acids. V was trimmed by 0 bases and J by 4 bases, leaving 9 bases between them. CDR3 amino acids: CASSQERGLTGELFF. The CDR3 nucleotides are TGCGCCAGCAGCCAAGAGAGAGGGCTCACCGGGGAGCTGTTTTTT.

This clone was recorded only once. This chain connects TRBV29-1 to TRBJ2-2; no clear D. The CDR3 consists of 12 residues. Germline V gives CDR1 SQVTM, CDR2 ANQGSEA. Trimming took 4 bases from V and 4 from J, leaving 7 bases between them. The CDR3 bases are TGCAGCGTTGTAGAGGCCACCGGGGAGCTGTTTTTT. Translated, it gives CSVVEATGELFF.

This rearrangement joins TRBV2 to TRBJ2-1; maybe TRBD2 (7 bases). This CDR3 has 12 amino acids. Germline V gene sequence: CDR1 SNHLY, CDR2 FYNNEI. Trimming took off 7 bases at V and 8 bases at J, with 12 bases between the two ends. This CDR3 reads CASKGGGDEQFF. The CDR3 DNA is TGTGCCAGCAAGGGGGGAGGGGATGAGCAGTTCTTC. Drawing the rest from reference TRBV2 and TRBJ2-1, the complete variable domain is EPEVTQTPSHQVTQMGQEVILRCVPISNHLYFYWYRQILGQKVEFLVSFYNNEISEKSEIFDDQFSVERPDGSNFTLKIRSTKLEDSAMYFCASKGGGDEQFFGPGTRLTVL.

This clone is a singleton in its sample. This chain connects TRBV4-2 to TRBJ2-3; TRBD2 matches 9 bases. Unmatched junction bases numbered 10, after V lost 1 base and J lost 5 bases. Germline assignment: CDR1 LGHNA and CDR2 YNFKEQ. The CDR3 consists of 17 residues. CDR3 amino acids: CASSQVFAGGPGDTQYF. The CDR3 nucleotides read TGTGCCAGCAGCCAAGTTTTTGCGGGAGGGCCCGGAGATACGCAGTATTTT.

The chain employs TRBV11-2 and TRBJ2-6, with D unclear. The CDR3 loop spans 16 amino acids. The V gene's germline CDR1 is SGHAT and CDR2 FQNNGV. V lost 8 bases and J 0 bases, leaving 14 bases between the germline ends. The CDR3 protein is CASRKAYSSGANVLTF. The CDR3 coding sequence is TGTGCCAGCCGCAAAGCATATAGCTCTGGGGCCAACGTCCTGACTTTC.

The chain has TRBV7-8 and TRBJ1-1, with D perhaps matching TRBD1 (6 bases). The CDR3 loop spans 14 amino acids. Germline values: CDR1 SGHVS, CDR2 FQNEAQ. The V and J ends lost 3 bases and 1 base respectively, with 9 bases between them. The CDR3, as DNA: TGTGCCAGCAGCTTCTCGGACAGGAACACTGAAGCTTTCTTT. It translates to CASSFSDRNTEAFF.

The chain employs TRBV6-5 and TRBJ2-3, with 8 bases lining up with TRBD2. The length of the CDR3 is 15 residues. Trimming took 4 bases from V and 0 from J; bases not matched to a gene: 3. Germline CDR1 and CDR2: MNHEY and SVGAGI. Written as DNA, the CDR3 is TGTGCCAGCAGTTCTCGGGGGGGGAGCACAGATACGCAGTATTTT. The encoded protein is CASSSRGGSTDTQYF.

This chain links TRBV15 with TRBJ1-5; D is uncertain. In germline, CDR1 is LNHNV, CDR2 YYDKDF (reference sequence). This CDR3 has 13 residues. The V end lost 3 bases, the J end lost 7 bases, and 10 bases lay between the germline ends. The CDR3 reads CATSRAIAQPQHF. In nucleotides, the CDR3 is TGTGCCACCAGCAGGGCAATAGCCCAGCCCCAGCATTTT.

This chain joins TRBV19 and TRBJ1-1, with a weak D call TRBD1 (5 bases). V was clipped by 4 bases and J by 1 base, with 10 bases between them. The CDR3 consists of 14 residues. Per the germline V gene, CDR1 is LNHDA and CDR2 is SQIVND (reference sequence). As DNA, the CDR3 is TGTGCCAGTAGTACGGGACTCAGGAACACTGAAGCTTTCTTT. Translation: CASSTGLRNTEAFF.

The rearrangement links TRBV5-6 to TRBJ2-7; 9 bases agree with TRBD2. The ends lost 0 bases at V and 3 bases at J; junction bases unmatched: 4. Germline V CDR1 and CDR2: SGHDT, YYEEEE. The CDR3 has 15 residues. The CDR3 protein is CASSLVSSGNYEQYF. The CDR3 DNA sequence: TGTGCCAGCAGCTTGGTTTCTAGCGGGAACTACGAGCAGTACTTC.

The V call is TRBV18, the J call TRBJ1-5; 10 nucleotides agree with TRBD1. Germline trimming cut 3 bases from V and 2 bases from J; bases unmatched to any gene: 4. The CDR3 length is 16 residues. CDR1 is KGHSH and CDR2 is LQKENI in the germline V gene. The CDR3 region has the DNA TGTGCCAGCTCACCTTCCGGGACAGGGGGCAATCAGCCCCAGCATTTT. As protein: CASSPSGTGGNQPQHF.

The gene calls are TRBV5-4 and TRBJ2-7, with 7 bases lining up with TRBD2. This CDR3 contains 14 residues. Trimming removed 3 bases from V and 3 bases from J; junction bases left unmatched: 6. CDR1 and CDR2 from the germline V gene are SGHNT and YYREEE (reference sequence). The CDR3 DNA reads TGTGCCAGCAGCTCATCGGGGGGTAACTACGAGCAGTACTTC. Translation: CASSSSGGNYEQYF.

This clone was seen a few times. The chain has TRBV10-3 and TRBJ1-1; 7 bases align to TRBD1. The CDR3 runs to 17 residues. J lost 4 bases, V lost 7 bases, and 18 bases had no gene match. Germline CDR1 is ENHRY and CDR2 is SYGVKD. The CDR3 bases are TGTGCCATCAAGGGGGGCTACAGTAGCTCAGGGGGCACTGAAGCTTTCTTT. Translated: CAIKGGYSSSGGTEAFF.